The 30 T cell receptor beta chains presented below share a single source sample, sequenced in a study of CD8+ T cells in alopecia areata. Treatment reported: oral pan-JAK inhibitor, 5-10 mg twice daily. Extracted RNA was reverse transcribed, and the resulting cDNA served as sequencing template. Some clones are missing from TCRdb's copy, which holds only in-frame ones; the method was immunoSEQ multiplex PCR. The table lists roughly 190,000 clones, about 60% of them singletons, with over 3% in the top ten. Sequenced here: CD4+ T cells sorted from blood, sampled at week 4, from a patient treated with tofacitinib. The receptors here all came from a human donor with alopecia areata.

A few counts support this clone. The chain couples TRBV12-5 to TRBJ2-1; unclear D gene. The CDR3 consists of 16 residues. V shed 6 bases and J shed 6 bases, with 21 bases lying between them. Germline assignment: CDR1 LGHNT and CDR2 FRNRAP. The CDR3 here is CASGFLPGRSGNEQFF. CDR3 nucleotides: TGTGCTAGTGGGTTCCTACCGGGCCGATCGGGCAATGAGCAGTTCTTC.

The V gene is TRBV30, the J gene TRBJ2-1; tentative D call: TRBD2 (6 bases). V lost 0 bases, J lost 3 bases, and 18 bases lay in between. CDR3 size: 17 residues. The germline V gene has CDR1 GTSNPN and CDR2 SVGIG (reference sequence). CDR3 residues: CAWSVIRRELSYNEQFF. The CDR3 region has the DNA TGTGCCTGGAGTGTAATCAGGAGGGAGTTGAGCTACAATGAGCAGTTCTTC.

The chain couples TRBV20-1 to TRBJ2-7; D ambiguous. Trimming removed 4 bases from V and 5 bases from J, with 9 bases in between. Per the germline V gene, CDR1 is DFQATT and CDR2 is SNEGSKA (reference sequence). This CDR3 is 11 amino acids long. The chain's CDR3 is CSAIRANEQYF. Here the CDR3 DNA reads TGCAGTGCTATTCGGGCAAACGAGCAGTACTTC.

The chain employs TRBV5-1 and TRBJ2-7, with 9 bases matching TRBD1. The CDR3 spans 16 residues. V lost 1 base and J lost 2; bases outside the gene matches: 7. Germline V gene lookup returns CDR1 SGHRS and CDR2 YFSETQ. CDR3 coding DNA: TGCGCCAGCAGCTTGATGTTTGGGACAGGGACCTACGAGCAGTACTTC. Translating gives CASSLMFGTGTYEQYF.

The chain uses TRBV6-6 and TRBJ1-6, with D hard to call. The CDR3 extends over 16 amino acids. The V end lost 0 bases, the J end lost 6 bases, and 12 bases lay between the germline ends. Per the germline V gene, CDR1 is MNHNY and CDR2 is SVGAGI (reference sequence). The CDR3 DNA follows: TGTGCCAGCAGTTACTCGGGGTGGGGTTCTAATTCACCCCTCCACTTT. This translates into CASSYSGWGSNSPLHF.

The chain's CDR3 is CAWAPRGDTGELFF. In DNA, the CDR3 is TGTGCCTGGGCCCCCCGAGGGGACACCGGGGAGCTGTTTTTT. The chain joins TRBV30 to TRBJ2-2; D possibly matches TRBD1 or TRBD2 (5 bases each). The germline V gene encodes CDR1 GTSNPN and CDR2 SVGIG (reference sequence). The ends were cut back, 5 bases at V and 3 bases at J, with 13 bases in the middle. The length of the CDR3 is 14 residues.

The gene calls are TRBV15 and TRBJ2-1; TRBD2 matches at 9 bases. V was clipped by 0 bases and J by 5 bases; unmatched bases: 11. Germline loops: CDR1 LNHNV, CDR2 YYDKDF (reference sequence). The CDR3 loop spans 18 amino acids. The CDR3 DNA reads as TGTGCCACCAGCAGAGATCCCTTGGGGAGCGGGGGGAACAATGAGCAGTTCTTC. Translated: CATSRDPLGSGGNNEQFF.

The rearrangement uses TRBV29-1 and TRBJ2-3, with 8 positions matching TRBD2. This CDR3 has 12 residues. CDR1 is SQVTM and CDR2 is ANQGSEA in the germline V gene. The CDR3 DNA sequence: TGCAGTGCTCGGGGGGGACCAGATACGCAGTATTTT. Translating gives CSARGGPDTQYF.

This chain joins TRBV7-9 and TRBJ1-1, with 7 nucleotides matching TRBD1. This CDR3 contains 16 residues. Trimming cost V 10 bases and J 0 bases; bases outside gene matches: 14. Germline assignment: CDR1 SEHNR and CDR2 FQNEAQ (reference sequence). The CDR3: CANQQTPGQLNTEAFF. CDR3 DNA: TGTGCCAACCAACAGACACCGGGACAGTTGAACACTGAAGCTTTCTTT.

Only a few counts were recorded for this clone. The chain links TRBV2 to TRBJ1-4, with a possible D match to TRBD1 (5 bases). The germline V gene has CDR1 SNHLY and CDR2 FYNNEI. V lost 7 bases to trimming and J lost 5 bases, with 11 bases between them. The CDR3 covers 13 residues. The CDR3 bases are TGTGCCAGCACCCGGGGCCTCAATGAAAAACTGTTTTTT. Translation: CASTRGLNEKLFF.

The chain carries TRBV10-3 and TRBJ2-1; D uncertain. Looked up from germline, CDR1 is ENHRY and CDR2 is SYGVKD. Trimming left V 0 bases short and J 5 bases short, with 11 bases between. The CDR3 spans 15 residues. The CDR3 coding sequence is TGTGCCATCAGTGAGTCTCTAATTACAGACAATGAGCAGTTCTTC. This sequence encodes CAISESLITDNEQFF.

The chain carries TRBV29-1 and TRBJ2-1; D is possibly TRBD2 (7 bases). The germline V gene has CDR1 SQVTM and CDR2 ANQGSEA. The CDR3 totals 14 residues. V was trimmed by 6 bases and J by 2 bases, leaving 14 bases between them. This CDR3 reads CSVLGGPTYNEQFF. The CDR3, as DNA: TGCAGCGTCCTCGGGGGGCCCACCTACAATGAGCAGTTCTTC.

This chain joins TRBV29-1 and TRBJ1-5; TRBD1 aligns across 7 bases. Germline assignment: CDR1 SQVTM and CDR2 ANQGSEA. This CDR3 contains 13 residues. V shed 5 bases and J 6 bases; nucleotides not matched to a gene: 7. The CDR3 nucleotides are TGCAGCGTTCGGACAGGTCCCAGTCAGCCCCAGCATTTT. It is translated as CSVRTGPSQPQHF.

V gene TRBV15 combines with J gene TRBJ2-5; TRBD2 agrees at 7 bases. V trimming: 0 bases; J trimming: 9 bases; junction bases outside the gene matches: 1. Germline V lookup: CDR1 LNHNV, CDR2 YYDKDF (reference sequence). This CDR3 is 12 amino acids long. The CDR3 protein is CATSREGGAQYF. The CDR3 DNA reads TGTGCCACCAGCAGAGAGGGGGGGGCCCAGTACTTC.

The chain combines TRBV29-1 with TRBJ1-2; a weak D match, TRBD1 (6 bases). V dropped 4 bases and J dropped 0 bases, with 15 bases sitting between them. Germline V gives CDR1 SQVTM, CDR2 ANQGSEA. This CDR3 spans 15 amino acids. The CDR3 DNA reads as TGCAGCGTTGTTTGGACAGTGAGGTCTAACTATGGCTACACCTTC. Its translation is CSVVWTVRSNYGYTF.

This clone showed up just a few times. In nucleotides, the CDR3 is TGTGCCAGCAGGGGGACTAGCGGAGTGAACACCGGGGAGCTGTTTTTT. Its protein is CASRGTSGVNTGELFF. The chain has TRBV6-6 and TRBJ2-2, with 11 bases aligning to TRBD2. CDR1 and CDR2 (germline): MNHNY, SVGAGI (reference sequence). There are 16 residues in the CDR3. V was pared by 6 bases and J by 1 base, with 4 bases of the junction left unmatched.

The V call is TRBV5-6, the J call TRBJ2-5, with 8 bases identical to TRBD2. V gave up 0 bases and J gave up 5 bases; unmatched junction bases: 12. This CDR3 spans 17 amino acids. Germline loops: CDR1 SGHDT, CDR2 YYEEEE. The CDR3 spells CASSLDRGGRMMETQYF. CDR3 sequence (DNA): TGTGCCAGCAGCTTGGACCGGGGGGGCCGAATGATGGAGACCCAGTACTTC.

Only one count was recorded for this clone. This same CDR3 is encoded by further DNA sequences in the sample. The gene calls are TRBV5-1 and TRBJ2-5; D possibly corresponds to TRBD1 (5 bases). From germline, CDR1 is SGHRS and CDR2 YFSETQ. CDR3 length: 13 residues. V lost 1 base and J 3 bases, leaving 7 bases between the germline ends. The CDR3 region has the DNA TGCGCCAGCAGCTTGCGCAGGGAAGAGACCCAGTACTTC. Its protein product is CASSLRREETQYF. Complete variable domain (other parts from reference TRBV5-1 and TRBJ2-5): KAGVTQTPRYLIKTRGQQVTLSCSPISGHRSVSWYQQTPGQGLQFLFEYFSETQRNKGNFPGRFSGRQFSNSRSEMNVSTLELGDSALYLCASSLRREETQYFGPGTRLLVL.

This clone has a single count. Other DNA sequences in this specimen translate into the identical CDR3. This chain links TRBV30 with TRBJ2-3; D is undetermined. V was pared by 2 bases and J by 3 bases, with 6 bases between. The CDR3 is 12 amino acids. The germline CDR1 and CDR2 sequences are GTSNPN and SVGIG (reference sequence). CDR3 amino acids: CAWSPRTDTQYF. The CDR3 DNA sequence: TGTGCCTGGAGTCCGAGGACAGATACGCAGTATTTT.

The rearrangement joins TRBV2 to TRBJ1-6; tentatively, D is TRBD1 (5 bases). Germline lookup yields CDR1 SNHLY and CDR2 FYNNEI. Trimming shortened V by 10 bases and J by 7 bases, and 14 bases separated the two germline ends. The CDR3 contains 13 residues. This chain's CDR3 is CATRAFLNSPLHF. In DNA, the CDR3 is TGTGCCACCAGGGCCTTTCTAAATTCACCCCTCCACTTT.

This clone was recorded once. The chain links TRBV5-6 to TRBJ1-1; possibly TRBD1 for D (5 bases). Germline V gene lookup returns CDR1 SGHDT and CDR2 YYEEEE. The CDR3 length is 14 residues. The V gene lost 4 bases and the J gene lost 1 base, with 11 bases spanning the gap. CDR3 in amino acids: CASSTAGGNTEAFF. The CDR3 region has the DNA TGTGCCAGCAGCACCGCGGGGGGGAACACTGAAGCTTTCTTT.

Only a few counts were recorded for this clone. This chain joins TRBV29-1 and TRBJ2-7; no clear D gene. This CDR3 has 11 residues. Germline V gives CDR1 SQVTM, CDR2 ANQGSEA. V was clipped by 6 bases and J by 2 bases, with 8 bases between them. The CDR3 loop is CSVRTAYEQYF. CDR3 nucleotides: TGCAGCGTGAGGACCGCCTACGAGCAGTACTTC.

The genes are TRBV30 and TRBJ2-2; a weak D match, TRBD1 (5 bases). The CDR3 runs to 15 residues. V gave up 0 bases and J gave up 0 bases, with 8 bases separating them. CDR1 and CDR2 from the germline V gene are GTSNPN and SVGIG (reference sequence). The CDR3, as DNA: TGTGCCTGGAGTGTACGACAGACGAACACCGGGGAGCTGTTTTTT. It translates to CAWSVRQTNTGELFF.

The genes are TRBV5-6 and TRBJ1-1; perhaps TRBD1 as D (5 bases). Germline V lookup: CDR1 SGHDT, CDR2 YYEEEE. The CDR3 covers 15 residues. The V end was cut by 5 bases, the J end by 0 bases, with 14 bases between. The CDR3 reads CASRRRWGVNTEAFF. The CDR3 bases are TGTGCCAGCAGGCGGAGGTGGGGCGTGAACACTGAAGCTTTCTTT.

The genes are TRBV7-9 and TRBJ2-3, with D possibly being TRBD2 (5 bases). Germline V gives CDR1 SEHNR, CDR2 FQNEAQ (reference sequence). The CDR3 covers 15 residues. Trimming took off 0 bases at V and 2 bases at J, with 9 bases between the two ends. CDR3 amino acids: CASSLASGTTDTQYF. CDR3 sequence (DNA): TGTGCCAGCAGCTTAGCGAGCGGTACCACAGATACGCAGTATTTT.

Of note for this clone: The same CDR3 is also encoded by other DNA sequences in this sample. CDR3 bases: TGCAGCGGTCGCTGGGAGACCCAGTACTTC. It specifies CSGRWETQYF. The chain links TRBV29-1 to TRBJ2-5, with D unclear. Germline V gene sequence: CDR1 SQVTM, CDR2 ANQGSEA. Trimming removed 7 bases from V and 5 bases from J, with 8 bases in between. This CDR3 is 10 amino acids long.

The CDR3 nucleotides read TGTGCCTGGACCTGGAAGTATGGCTACACCTTC. The encoded protein is CAWTWKYGYTF. V gene TRBV30 combines with J gene TRBJ1-2; D not resolved. This CDR3 has 11 residues. V gave up 4 bases and J gave up 5 bases, with 8 bases separating them. Germline CDR1 GTSNPN, CDR2 SVGIG (reference sequence).

The CDR3: CASSQDEAPGVGQYF. CDR3 coding DNA: TGCGCCAGCAGCCAAGATGAGGCCCCAGGGGTAGGGCAGTACTTC. V and J are TRBV4-1 and TRBJ2-7, with D tentatively TRBD1 (6 bases). The CDR3 covers 15 residues. The V end lost 0 bases, the J end lost 9 bases, and 18 bases lay between the germline ends. Germline V CDR1 and CDR2: MGHRA, YSYEKL.

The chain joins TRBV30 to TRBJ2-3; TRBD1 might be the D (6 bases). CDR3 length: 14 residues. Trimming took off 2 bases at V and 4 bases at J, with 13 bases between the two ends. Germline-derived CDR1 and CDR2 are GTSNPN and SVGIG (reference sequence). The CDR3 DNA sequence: TGTGCCTGGAGTAAACTCGCAGGGGCAGATACGCAGTATTTT. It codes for CAWSKLAGADTQYF.

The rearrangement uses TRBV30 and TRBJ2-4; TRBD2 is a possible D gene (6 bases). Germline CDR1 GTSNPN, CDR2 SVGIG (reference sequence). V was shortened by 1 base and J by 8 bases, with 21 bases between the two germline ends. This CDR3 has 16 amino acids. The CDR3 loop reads CAWSAKRQQGGDIQYF. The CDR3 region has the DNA TGTGCCTGGAGTGCGAAGAGACAGCAGGGAGGAGACATTCAGTACTTC.